This T cell receptor (beta chain) was observed in a study of cytomegalovirus exposure and HLA in healthy donors. Overall study findings and caveats: The authors confirmed in vitro that a few CMV-associated chains were specific for CMV antigens. The classifier reportedly diagnosed cytomegalovirus status with high sensitivity and specificity. The authors enumerated roughly 160 TCR beta chains as linked to cytomegalovirus.

Germline V gene lookup returns CDR1 ENHRY and CDR2 SYGVKD. CDR3 length: 13 amino acids. Trimming cost V 11 bases and J 9 bases; bases outside gene matches: 11. Produced via immunoSEQ multiplex PCR; TCRdb's table is partial and in-frame only. The sample lists about 130,000 clones, 75% to 90% occurring once. The sample holds one count of this clone. The antigen remains undetermined. The material sequenced was PBMCs. The clonotype comes from a woman aged 18-30 years in good health and CMV-seronegative. The chain employs TRBV10-3 and TRBJ2-1, with 9 bases identical to TRBD1. The chain's CDR3 is CAVTGTGSGEQFF. CDR3 DNA sequence: TGTGCCGTTACCGGGACAGGGAGCGGTGAGCAGTTCTTC.